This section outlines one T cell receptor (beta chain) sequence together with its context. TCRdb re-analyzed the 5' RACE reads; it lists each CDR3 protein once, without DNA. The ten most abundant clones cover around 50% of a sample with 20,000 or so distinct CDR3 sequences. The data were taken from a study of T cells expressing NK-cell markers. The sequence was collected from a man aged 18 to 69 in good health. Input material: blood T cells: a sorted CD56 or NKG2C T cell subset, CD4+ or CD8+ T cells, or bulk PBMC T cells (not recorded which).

The CDR3 sequence: CASSQAGRLNTGELFF. This chain joins TRBV4-1 and TRBJ2-2. CDR1 is MGHRA and CDR2 is YSYEKL in the germline V gene. CDR3 size: 16 residues.